The 26 T cell receptor beta chains presented below share a single source sample, sequenced in a study of CD8 T cells in Susac syndrome. cDNA came from 0.5 to 1 ug RNA primed by random hexamers. Using its own MiXCR run on the immunoSEQ multiplex PCR reads, TCRdb lists one record per CDR3 protein. The data show some 130,000 distinct CDR3 sequences, roughly 94% seen once. Sequenced input: CD4+ T cells from PBMCs. These receptors were obtained from a human donor with multiple sclerosis.

This chain joins TRBV18 and TRBJ1-4, with D maybe TRBD1 (6 bases). This CDR3 has 15 residues. Trimming removed 2 bases from V and 6 bases from J, with 13 bases in between. Germline CDR1 reads KGHSH; CDR2 reads LQKENI. CDR3 DNA sequence: TGTGCCAGCTCACCAAGGGGGGGTCCGGATGAAAAACTGTTTTTT. As protein: CASSPRGGPDEKLFF.

The chain combines TRBV12-3 or TRBV12-4 with TRBJ1-3; D gene uncertain. Trimming cost V 2 bases and J 0 bases, with 8 bases left between them. CDR3 length: 15 residues. The CDR3 region is CASSLIRSSGNTIYF. The CDR3 DNA follows: TGTGCCAGCAGTTTAATTAGGAGCTCTGGAAACACCATATATTTT.

The chain joins TRBV18 to TRBJ1-2, with 7 bases fitting TRBD1. The V gene's germline CDR1 is KGHSH and CDR2 LQKENI. The CDR3 covers 14 residues. Trimming cost V 3 bases and J 3 bases; bases outside gene matches: 4. The chain's CDR3 is CASSPVDRYYGYTF. DNA for the CDR3: TGTGCCAGCTCACCTGTGGACAGGTACTATGGCTACACCTTC.

The chain links TRBV5-6 to TRBJ1-1; no clear D. V dropped 4 bases and J dropped 3 bases, with 19 bases sitting between them. The CDR3 is 16 residues long. Germline V gene data show CDR1 as SGHDT and CDR2 as YYEEEE. The CDR3 spells CASSLRLLRSDTEAFF. DNA for the CDR3: TGTGCCAGCAGCCTCAGGTTGTTGCGTTCGGACACTGAAGCTTTCTTT.

This rearrangement joins TRBV20-1 to TRBJ1-1; 8 bases line up with TRBD1. The CDR3 sequence is 15 residues long. Trimming took 2 bases from V and 3 from J; bases not matched to a gene: 8. Germline V gives CDR1 DFQATT, CDR2 SNEGSKA (reference sequence). CDR3 sequence: CSARRDRGPYTEAFF. The CDR3 DNA sequence: TGCAGTGCTAGACGAGACAGGGGACCGTACACTGAAGCTTTCTTT.

The chain couples TRBV4-3 to TRBJ2-2; TRBD2 aligns across 10 bases. This CDR3 spans 17 amino acids. Germline loops: CDR1 LGHNA, CDR2 YSLEER. V lost 5 bases, J lost 6 bases, and 12 bases stayed unmatched. In DNA, the CDR3 is TGCGCCAGCAGCTCATCAGGGATGGGACTAGCGTCCGGGGAGCTGTTTTTT. It yields the protein CASSSSGMGLASGELFF.

The chain has TRBV19 and TRBJ2-2, with 11 bases lining up with TRBD1. Germline V gene lookup returns CDR1 LNHDA and CDR2 SQIVND (reference sequence). This CDR3 region has 16 residues. The V gene end was trimmed by 3 bases and the J gene end by 7 bases; junction bases not matched to a gene: 7. The CDR3 bases are TGTGCCAGTAGTATGAAGGGACAGGGGGTTGGCGGGGAGCTGTTTTTT. Amino acids: CASSMKGQGVGGELFF.

V and J are TRBV19 and TRBJ1-1; D is ambiguous. The CDR3 covers 15 residues. V was clipped by 2 bases and J by 0 bases, with 10 bases between them. The V gene's germline CDR1 is LNHDA and CDR2 SQIVND (reference sequence). CDR3 in amino acids: CASSIRVALNTEAFF. The DNA for the CDR3 is TGTGCCAGTAGTATAAGGGTCGCTCTGAACACTGAAGCTTTCTTT.

The CDR3 bases are TGCGCCAGCAGCTCGCTACCGACGCGCTATGGCTACACCTTC. This sequence encodes CASSSLPTRYGYTF. The chain combines TRBV5-1 with TRBJ1-2; D call uncertain. Per germline, CDR1 SGHRS and CDR2 YFSETQ. CDR3 length: 14 amino acids. Trimming took off 3 bases at V and 4 bases at J, with 13 bases between the two ends.

The chain uses TRBV11-2 and TRBJ2-5; no firm D call. This CDR3 contains 14 residues. CDR1 is SGHAT and CDR2 is FQNNGV in the germline V gene. Between the trimmed V and J ends, which lost 5 bases and 1 base, there was a span of 11 bases. As DNA, the CDR3 is TGTGCCAGCAGCCGAGACCGGGTCCAAGAGACCCAGTACTTC. Translated, it gives CASSRDRVQETQYF.

The J gene is TRBJ1-1, the V gene TRBV5-4; a weak D match, TRBD1 (6 bases). V lost 4 bases to trimming and J lost 3 bases, with 28 bases between them. Germline assignment: CDR1 SGHNT and CDR2 YYREEE (reference sequence). There are 19 residues in the CDR3. The CDR3 bases are TGTGCCAGCAGCCAACAGGGTTCATTTGTGTTGGGATGGGACACTGAAGCTTTCTTT. Its translation: CASSQQGSFVLGWDTEAFF.

The chain has TRBV29-1 and TRBJ1-2, with D possibly TRBD1 on 5 matching bases. The CDR3 spans 16 residues. Germline V gene data show CDR1 as SQVTM and CDR2 as ANQGSEA. V shed 4 bases and J shed 0 bases, with 18 bases lying between them. CDR3 amino acids: CSVAGITGGANYGYTF. The DNA of the CDR3 is TGCAGCGTTGCCGGGATAACGGGGGGGGCTAACTATGGCTACACCTTC.

This sequence joins TRBV7-9 and TRBJ1-1, with a tentative D call TRBD1 (6 bases). The ends were cut back, 3 bases at V and 4 bases at J, with 9 bases in the middle. The CDR3 extends over 13 amino acids. In germline, CDR1 is SEHNR, CDR2 FQNEAQ (reference sequence). The CDR3 sequence is CASSFRGGTEAFF. CDR3 coding DNA: TGTGCCAGCAGCTTTAGAGGGGGCACTGAAGCTTTCTTT.

The rearrangement links TRBV27 to TRBJ2-5; 7 bases match TRBD2. V gave up 3 bases and J gave up 1 base; unmatched junction bases: 8. The V gene's germline CDR1 is MNHEY and CDR2 SMNVEV (reference sequence). CDR3 size: 16 residues. CDR3 sequence: CASSFGGSGFQETQYF. CDR3 nucleotide sequence: TGTGCCAGCAGTTTTGGAGGTAGCGGGTTCCAAGAGACCCAGTACTTC.

In its sample, this clonotype was seen once. The gene calls are TRBV30 and TRBJ1-2; possibly TRBD1 for D (6 bases). V lost 1 base, J lost 4 bases, and 19 bases lay in between. CDR1 and CDR2 (germline): GTSNPN, SVGIG (reference sequence). The CDR3 is made up of 16 amino acids. The CDR3 nucleotides are TGTGCCTGGAGTGGGAGAGCGGGGGCGGATGGCTATGGCTACACCTTC. Its translation is CAWSGRAGADGYGYTF.

This chain joins TRBV29-1 and TRBJ1-1, with 7 bases matching TRBD1. CDR3 length: 13 amino acids. Germline V gives CDR1 SQVTM, CDR2 ANQGSEA. Trimming at V came to 6 bases and at J to 4 bases, leaving 8 bases not matched to a gene. The DNA for the CDR3 is TGCAGCGTACAAAACAGGGGATTCACTGAAGCTTTCTTT. The encoded protein is CSVQNRGFTEAFF.

This clonotype showed up just once. The chain joins TRBV20-1 to TRBJ2-2; TRBD2 aligns across 7 bases. The CDR3 contains 14 residues. Trimming removed 1 base from V and 5 bases from J; junction bases left unmatched: 4. Germline loops: CDR1 DFQATT, CDR2 SNEGSKA (reference sequence). CDR3 protein: CSARGGSVTGELFF. In DNA, the CDR3 is TGCAGTGCTAGAGGCGGGAGTGTTACCGGGGAGCTGTTTTTT.

The V and J genes are TRBV2 and TRBJ2-4, with D possibly TRBD1 on 6 matching bases. The V end lost 5 bases, the J end lost 7 bases, and 9 bases lay between the germline ends. CDR3 length equals 12 residues. The germline V gene encodes CDR1 SNHLY and CDR2 FYNNEI. The CDR3 spells CASSSQGNIQYF. CDR3 DNA: TGTGCCAGCAGTAGTCAGGGGAACATTCAGTACTTC.

In nucleotides, the CDR3 is TGTGCCTGGGGGCACAATCGGGGAGAGACCCAGTACTTC. Protein sequence: CAWGHNRGETQYF. The genes are TRBV30 and TRBJ2-5; tentatively, D is TRBD2 (5 bases). Germline CDR1 reads GTSNPN; CDR2 reads SVGIG (reference sequence). V was pared by 5 bases and J by 4 bases, with 14 bases between. This CDR3 is 13 amino acids long.

This clonotype was seen once. The chain recombines TRBV5-5 with TRBJ2-1, with D possibly TRBD2 on 5 matching bases. The CDR3 runs to 16 residues. Germline V CDR1 and CDR2: SGHKS, YYEKEE (reference sequence). V was shortened by 0 bases and J by 5 bases, with 15 bases between the two germline ends. The CDR3 DNA follows: TGTGCCAGCAGCTTGGGAGTGGGAGTAACCAACAATGAGCAGTTCTTC. This codes for CASSLGVGVTNNEQFF.

The J gene is TRBJ1-5, the V gene TRBV23-1; tentatively, D is TRBD1 (6 bases). TRBV23-1 belongs to the ORF category, with a function that is uncertain. The V end was cut by 6 bases, the J end by 2 bases, with 20 bases between. The CDR3 runs to 17 residues. CDR3 in DNA: TGCGCCAGCAGGCCGAACACAGGGCCGCCAGGCAATCAGCCCCAGCATTTT. Amino acid sequence: CASRPNTGPPGNQPQHF.

This chain uses TRBV3-1 with TRBJ1-5, with D possibly being TRBD1 (5 bases). V shed 0 bases and J shed 0 bases, with 18 bases lying between them. The CDR3 spans 19 residues. Germline V gene lookup returns CDR1 LGHDT and CDR2 YNNKEL (reference sequence). For the CDR3, the DNA is TGTGCCAGCAGCCAAGATGGATGGGGCAGGAGGGATAGCAATCAGCCCCAGCATTTT. Its translation: CASSQDGWGRRDSNQPQHF.

CDR3 DNA: TGTGCCAGCAGCTTAGCGGCCCTAAACGAGCAGTACTTC. Its translation is CASSLAALNEQYF. The chain couples TRBV7-2 to TRBJ2-7; D gene unclear. This CDR3 is 13 amino acids long. V was cut by 0 bases and J by 5 bases, with 8 bases left in between. The germline CDR1 and CDR2 sequences are SGHTA and FQGNSA.

The rearrangement joins TRBV3-1 to TRBJ2-7, with 9 bases aligning to TRBD2. V trimming: 3 bases; J trimming: 0 bases; junction bases outside the gene matches: 9. The CDR3 runs 17 residues. CDR1 is LGHDT and CDR2 is YNNKEL in the germline V gene (reference sequence). CDR3 amino acids: CASSQGASGEPSYEQYF. In nucleotides, the CDR3 is TGTGCCAGCAGCCAGGGGGCTAGCGGGGAACCCTCCTACGAGCAGTACTTC.

The chain carries TRBV5-5 and TRBJ1-1; the D is unclear. Germline V gene lookup returns CDR1 SGHKS and CDR2 YYEKEE (reference sequence). Trimming took off 5 bases at V and 3 bases at J, with 11 bases between the two ends. The CDR3 runs 13 residues. The CDR3 nucleotides are TGTGCCAGCAGAGCGGGAGACGACACTGAAGCTTTCTTT. Its translation is CASRAGDDTEAFF.

This clonotype appeared once. This chain connects TRBV12-3 or TRBV12-4 to TRBJ1-3; no clear D. V gave up 7 bases and J gave up 2 bases, with 12 bases separating them. CDR3 length equals 14 residues. In nucleotides, the CDR3 is TGTGCCAGCAACCCTATGCGGGCTGGAAACACCATATATTTT. Protein product: CASNPMRAGNTIYF.